The rows below give T cell receptor beta chains drawn from one sample of a study of radiation and T cells in renal cell carcinoma. Assay: immunoSEQ multiplex PCR; the TCRdb copy retains only in-frame clones and omits some. This table holds 75,000 to 95,000 clones, 85% found once. The material sequenced was blood, taken from a patient whose treatment included radiotherapy and nephrectomy. Receptors were obtained from a man aged 50 to 59 with renal cell carcinoma. CDR3s include the opening cysteine and the closing phenylalanine or tryptophan. The D gene is left open where the match is weak. For some rows the clone size is stated as once, few or many, or as a class when expanded; others skip it.

cdr3_nt: TGTGCCAGCAGCCCGGACAGAGTGAACTACGAGCAGTACTTC
cdr3_aa: CASSPDRVNYEQYF
j_call: TRBJ2-7
d_call: -
v_call: TRBV7-9
clone_size: -
cdr3_length: 14

cdr3_nt: TGTGCCAGCAGCCCGGGACTCACAAGTGAGCAGTTCTTC
cdr3_aa: CASSPGLTSEQFF
j_call: TRBJ2-1
d_call: -
v_call: TRBV7-9
clone_size: -
cdr3_length: 13

cdr3_nt: TGCAGCGGCCGGGACGGTCAAGAGACCCAGTACTTC
cdr3_aa: CSGRDGQETQYF
j_call: TRBJ2-5
d_call: -
v_call: TRBV29-1
clone_size: -
cdr3_length: 12

cdr3_nt: TGTGCCACCAGCAGAGTCGGTTCCTACGAGCAGTACTTC
cdr3_aa: CATSRVGSYEQYF
j_call: TRBJ2-7
d_call: -
v_call: TRBV15
clone_size: -
cdr3_length: 13

cdr3_nt: TGCGCCAGCAGCTCGTTTTCGGAGGTACCAGATACGCAGTATTTT
cdr3_aa: CASSSFSEVPDTQYF
j_call: TRBJ2-3
d_call: -
v_call: TRBV5-1
clone_size: once
cdr3_length: 15

cdr3_nt: TGTGCCAGTAGGAACAGGGTTAGATCGAACACCGGGGAGCTGTTTTTT
cdr3_aa: CASRNRVRSNTGELFF
j_call: TRBJ2-2
d_call: -
v_call: TRBV19
clone_size: -
cdr3_length: 16

cdr3_nt: TGCGCCAGCAGCAAAGACAGGGACCACGAGCAGTACTTC
cdr3_aa: CASSKDRDHEQYF
j_call: TRBJ2-7
d_call: TRBD1
v_call: TRBV5-1
clone_size: once
cdr3_length: 13

cdr3_nt: TGCGCCAGCAGCCTACCGAGCGGGAGGGGAGAGACCCAGTACTTC
cdr3_aa: CASSLPSGRGETQYF
j_call: TRBJ2-5
d_call: TRBD2
v_call: TRBV5-1
clone_size: -
cdr3_length: 15

cdr3_nt: TGTGCCAGTAGTAAAAGGCAGCAAGACTACAATGAAAAACTGTTTTTT
cdr3_aa: CASSKRQQDYNEKLFF
j_call: TRBJ1-4
d_call: -
v_call: TRBV19
clone_size: -
cdr3_length: 16

cdr3_nt: TGTGCCAGCAGCCGTACCTTTGATCAGCCCCAGCATTTT
cdr3_aa: CASSRTFDQPQHF
j_call: TRBJ1-5
d_call: -
v_call: TRBV11-2
clone_size: -
cdr3_length: 13

cdr3_nt: TGTGCCAGCAGCTTAGGTGGGATAAATGAAAAACTGTTTTTT
cdr3_aa: CASSLGGINEKLFF
j_call: TRBJ1-4
d_call: -
v_call: TRBV7-9
clone_size: -
cdr3_length: 14

cdr3_nt: TGTGCCAGCAAGACGGGGAACACTGAAGCTTTCTTT
cdr3_aa: CASKTGNTEAFF
j_call: TRBJ1-1
d_call: -
v_call: TRBV27
clone_size: -
cdr3_length: 12

cdr3_nt: TGTGCCAGCATCTTTCGCTACCCCGAAAAACTGTTTTTT
cdr3_aa: CASIFRYPEKLFF
j_call: TRBJ1-4
d_call: -
v_call: TRBV2
clone_size: -
cdr3_length: 13

cdr3_nt: TGTGCCAGCAGCCGACTAGCGGGAGGTACCGAGCAGTACTTC
cdr3_aa: CASSRLAGGTEQYF
j_call: TRBJ2-7
d_call: TRBD2
v_call: TRBV27
clone_size: once
cdr3_length: 14

cdr3_nt: TGTGCCAGCAGCCAAGGGGGGCTAGCGGGGGGGCCGTCAGATACGCAGTATTTT
cdr3_aa: CASSQGGLAGGPSDTQYF
j_call: TRBJ2-3
d_call: TRBD2
v_call: TRBV4-2
clone_size: -
cdr3_length: 18

cdr3_nt: TGTGCCAGCAGCGTCCAAGCGGGAACCGCCTACGAGCAGTACTTC
cdr3_aa: CASSVQAGTAYEQYF
j_call: TRBJ2-7
d_call: TRBD2
v_call: TRBV9
clone_size: -
cdr3_length: 15

cdr3_nt: TGCGCCAGCAGCTTGCAGGGGGACGTGGGATATGGCTACACCTTC
cdr3_aa: CASSLQGDVGYGYTF
j_call: TRBJ1-2
d_call: TRBD1
v_call: TRBV5-1
clone_size: -
cdr3_length: 15

cdr3_nt: TGTGCCAGCAGTCTCGGGGGGCTGTCCCCTGGATACTTC
cdr3_aa: CASSLGGLSPGYF
j_call: TRBJ2-7
d_call: -
v_call: TRBV28
clone_size: -
cdr3_length: 13

cdr3_nt: TGTGCCAGCAGCGACGGACCCTTTTCACCCCTCCACTTT
cdr3_aa: CASSDGPFSPLHF
j_call: TRBJ1-6
d_call: -
v_call: TRBV7-9
clone_size: few
cdr3_length: 13

cdr3_nt: TGTGCCAGTAGTAGCGGCAGGGGCGGGGAGACCCAGTACTTC
cdr3_aa: CASSSGRGGETQYF
j_call: TRBJ2-5
d_call: -
v_call: TRBV19
clone_size: -
cdr3_length: 14

cdr3_nt: TGTGCCGGCAGGACAGGGGCTTACAATGAGCAGTTCTTC
cdr3_aa: CAGRTGAYNEQFF
j_call: TRBJ2-1
d_call: TRBD1
v_call: TRBV6-5
clone_size: -
cdr3_length: 13

cdr3_nt: TGTGCCAGCAGCCGCTCTACCTTGGACGCGCTTAATTCACCCCTCCACTTT
cdr3_aa: CASSRSTLDALNSPLHF
j_call: TRBJ1-6
d_call: -
v_call: TRBV27
clone_size: -
cdr3_length: 17

cdr3_nt: TGTGCCAGCAGCAGGGGAAGCAATGGCTACACCTTC
cdr3_aa: CASSRGSNGYTF
j_call: TRBJ1-2
d_call: -
v_call: TRBV5-6
clone_size: -
cdr3_length: 12

cdr3_nt: TGTGCCTGGAGCGCAGGGAGGTACTACACCTTC
cdr3_aa: CAWSAGRYYTF
j_call: TRBJ1-2
d_call: -
v_call: TRBV30
clone_size: -
cdr3_length: 11

cdr3_nt: TGTGCCAGCAGCTTCCCTCCCGGGACAGGGGGTGATACGCAGTATTTT
cdr3_aa: CASSFPPGTGGDTQYF
j_call: TRBJ2-3
d_call: TRBD1
v_call: TRBV5-4
clone_size: -
cdr3_length: 16

cdr3_nt: TGTGCCAGCAGCTTAGTCAGGGGGACCGGGGAGCTGTTTTTT
cdr3_aa: CASSLVRGTGELFF
j_call: TRBJ2-2
d_call: TRBD1
v_call: TRBV11-3
clone_size: -
cdr3_length: 14

cdr3_nt: TGTGCCAGCAGGGGGGGACAGGGACACATCCACCAAGAGACCCAGTACTTC
cdr3_aa: CASRGGQGHIHQETQYF
j_call: TRBJ2-5
d_call: TRBD1
v_call: TRBV2
clone_size: -
cdr3_length: 17

cdr3_nt: TGTGCCAGCCAACTTAACGCCCCGAACACCGGGGAGCTGTTTTTT
cdr3_aa: CASQLNAPNTGELFF
j_call: TRBJ2-2
d_call: -
v_call: TRBV7-2
clone_size: -
cdr3_length: 15

cdr3_nt: TGTGCTAGTGGTTTGGTCCGATCAGGGGGGACAACCTGGTACCAAGAGACCCAGTACTTC
cdr3_aa: CASGLVRSGGTTWYQETQYF
j_call: TRBJ2-5
d_call: -
v_call: TRBV12-5
clone_size: -
cdr3_length: 20

cdr3_nt: TGTGCCAGTAGCCCAAACCGAGGCTGGGACACCGGGGAGCTGTTTTTT
cdr3_aa: CASSPNRGWDTGELFF
j_call: TRBJ2-2
d_call: -
v_call: TRBV19
clone_size: -
cdr3_length: 16

cdr3_nt: TGTGCCAGCAGCCCCGGGGGTTTCGGGACCGGGGAGCTGTTTTTT
cdr3_aa: CASSPGGFGTGELFF
j_call: TRBJ2-2
d_call: -
v_call: TRBV4-2
clone_size: -
cdr3_length: 15